This T cell receptor (beta chain) is drawn from a study of PD-1 blockade in classical Hodgkin lymphoma (dated by TCRdb to 2020 to 2022). For the study in its entirety: Nivolumab dosing was 3 mg/kg intravenously every 2 weeks, continuing until either disease progression or unacceptable toxicity. The study used CyTOF and TCR beta sequencing to define a peripheral blood immune signature of response to PD-1 blockade in classical Hodgkin lymphoma. General findings and caveats noted by the study authors: CD4+ but not CD8+ TCR diversity rose significantly by C4D1 (p=0.0027 vs p=0.16), most apparent in complete responders (p=0.02). The study covered only a single clinical trial cohort, and the causes of the repertoire differences, possibly disease activity or prior therapy, were still not defined. Patients starting nivolumab less than 1 year after ASCT had lower diversity and were excluded from later analyses to avoid confounding by immune reconstitution. Newly diagnosed patients were reported to have lower baseline TCR diversity than healthy donors, and relapsed/refractory patients were reported to have lower baseline TCR diversity still. Baseline diversity similar to that of newly diagnosed patients was observed in trial patients achieving complete response, whereas significantly lower diversity was observed in partial responders and progressors.

The sample holds one count of this clone. It has no known antigen specificity. There are no base qualities to consult, and no much larger clone falls within one base. The Qiagen DNeasy kit was used to extract genomic DNA both from unsorted PBMCs and from the negatively selected CD4+ and CD8+ fractions. TCR beta CDR3 regions were subjected to amplification by immunoSEQ multiplex PCR with primers that anneal to V and J segments. A synthetic immune receptor repertoire was used to minimize amplification bias, and remaining bias was computationally removed after sequencing. Per the authors' processing: Repertoire diversity was quantified as the Shannon entropy index using custom Python scripts. Unsorted, CD4+ and CD8+ repertoires were examined separately, except in combined analyses, for which CD4+ and CD8+ sequences were merged in silico. Clonal expansion was defined as a frequency increase of at least 2-fold after treatment compared with C1D1, and clones undetected at baseline were assigned a pseudocount of 0.5. Clones with 0 or 1 copy at C1D1 were defined as singleton clones, while clones with 2 or more copies were defined as non-singleton clones. By matching protein sequences in sorted samples from the same patient, clones expanded in unsorted samples were annotated as CD4+, CD8+ or unknown. Diversity changes from C1D1 to C4D1 were tested in paired samples using Wilcoxon tests. The immuneACCESS repertoire file appears here via TCRdb, limited to in-frame rearrangements. These files lack a portion of the clones; in checked studies, under half of the deficit traces to unresolved V genes, and the cause of the others is not known. The V and J calls and the clone size are those of that table, but D and trimming were determined from the DNA. The sample data list some 110,000 clones, and approximately 89% of these were observed just once. 15% to 20% of the sample belongs to the ten largest clones.

The CDR3 has 14 amino acids, counting the end cysteine and phenylalanine. Kept here is only the CDR3 DNA, which spans 42 bases and is read in frame from base 1. Reading the germline V gene (reference sequence) gives CDR1 MNHNY and CDR2 SVGAGI. Trimmed from V: 7 bases; trimmed from J: 3 bases; junction bases lacking a gene match: 7. Reading the label with the study, this specimen's time point is: cycle 4 day 1 (C4D1), after less than 7 weeks of nivolumab. All trial patients had relapsed after autologous stem cell transplantation, with cohorts A, B and C differing in prior brentuximab vedotin exposure. The trial cohort was composed of over 50 patients with relapsed/refractory classical Hodgkin lymphoma, for whom complete response, partial response or progressive disease was recorded as best overall response. In the multi-cohort phase II CheckMate 205 trial, trial patients received single-agent nivolumab. An independent review committee assessed best overall response by applying the 2007 International Working Group response criteria. PBMCs from the trial were collected at three points: immediately before nivolumab initiation (C1D1), and during therapy at cycle 2 day 1 and cycle 4 day 1. Peripheral blood was collected in 8 mL Vacutainer Cell Preparation Tubes, from which PBMCs were isolated by centrifugation and then cryopreserved.

The sample consisted of peripheral blood mononuclear cells (PBMCs), taken before the fourth cycle of nivolumab. The origin of this receptor is a human donor with classical Hodgkin lymphoma. Recombination linked TRBV6-6 to TRBJ2-7; 9 nucleotides in the junction match TRBD1. This receptor has the CDR3 CASTRTGVVYEQYF. The nucleotide sequence is given as TGTGCCAGCACCCGGACAGGGGTTGTCTACGAGCAGTACTTC.